This TCR beta chain was obtained from a study of T-cell memory formation after mild COVID-19. Overall study findings and caveats: Several responding clones turned up in pre-infection memory, indicating that cross-reactive memory may have taken part. Clones contracting across day 15 to 85 had a balanced CD4/CD8 profile; later expanding clones leaned CD4+.

Via MiXCR, TCRdb re-called the 5' RACE reads, giving one row per CDR3 protein. Here the sample spans around 510,000 distinct CDR3 sequences, about 20% being singletons. This clonotype was picked up a small number of times. Its matching antigen is unknown. Germline CDR1 reads LGHDT; CDR2 reads YNNKEL (reference sequence). The V gene lost 1 base and the J gene lost 13 bases, with 13 bases spanning the gap. This CDR3 has 13 residues. The sequenced sample consisted of PBMCs or a T cell subset sorted from them (not recorded which). The TCR originated in an adult woman who had mild COVID-19 (a few samples of this study predate the infection). Cell type and time point are not known. This chain joins TRBV3-1 and TRBJ1-4; D perhaps matches TRBD1 (6 bases). The CDR3 reads CASSQGRGGSLFF. CDR3 coding DNA: TGTGCCAGCAGCCAAGGTCGAGGGGGTTCACTGTTTTTT.